This T cell receptor beta chain was captured by sequencing in a study of T-cell reconstitution after alpha-beta-depleted transplantation in children. A TCRbeta library incorporating unique molecular identifiers was prepared. MiXCR, run by TCRdb on the PCR reads, gives a single entry per CDR3 protein. This table holds around 600,000 distinct CDR3 sequences, around a sixth found once. The CDR3 totals 15 residues. V dropped 2 bases and J dropped 2 bases, with 11 bases sitting between them. The germline gives CDR1 MDHEN, CDR2 SYDVKM. This TCR derives from a human donor who donated a stem cell graft to a child with acute myeloid leukemia. The sequencing used PBMCs from the stem cell graft donor, collected from the stem cell graft. The rearrangement links TRBV28 to TRBJ2-3, with D possibly matching TRBD2 (6 bases). The CDR3 DNA sequence: TGTGCCAGCAGTTTAGGCGGGGTGTTCACAGATACGCAGTATTTT. Its translation: CASSLGGVFTDTQYF.